The sequence of this T cell receptor beta chain was determined in a study of CD8 T cells in Susac syndrome. The junction had 9 bases not matched to a gene; V was cut back by 5 bases and J by 9 bases. The CDR3 covers 14 residues. Germline CDR1 is MNHNS and CDR2 is SASEGT. cDNA came from 0.5 to 1 ug RNA primed by random hexamers. An immunoSEQ multiplex PCR amplified TCR beta CDR3 over 54 Vbeta and 13 Jbeta. TCRdb independently ran MiXCR on the immunoSEQ multiplex PCR reads; one entry per CDR3 protein. The data hold hundreds of thousands of distinct CDR3 sequences, with approximately 85% observed a single time. A few counts support this clonotype.

What was sequenced was CD8+ T cells from PBMCs. This receptor was identified in a human donor with multiple sclerosis. The chain carries TRBV6-1 and TRBJ2-1, with 8 bases identical to TRBD2. The CDR3 nucleotides are TGTGCCAGCAGTTCCCGTAGCGGGACTAGTGAGCAGTTCTTC. Amino acid sequence: CASSSRSGTSEQFF.